This T cell receptor beta chain was identified during a study of response to subunit inactivated influenza vaccine. Findings and caveats of the study: T cells newly recruited by each seasonal influenza vaccination are few, the authors suggested.

The germline V gene has CDR1 SNHLY and CDR2 FYNNEI. The CDR3 sequence is 13 residues long. V lost 9 bases to trimming and J lost 3 bases, with 15 bases between them. As regards this clonotype: Its antigen is unknown.

TCRdb reprocessed the RT-PCR reads via MiXCR and lists one record per CDR3 protein. Altogether over 400,000 distinct CDR3 sequences are present, roughly 9.8% being singletons, with the ten largest covering approximately 12%. This receptor was obtained from a man in his fifties who received an inactivated influenza vaccine. The V call is TRBV2, the J call TRBJ2-7; D is tentatively TRBD1 or TRBD2 (5 bases each). This material consisted of PBMCs from blood, taken about 40 days after vaccination. The CDR3 sequence: CASKGRTLYEQYF. The DNA for the CDR3 is TGTGCCAGTAAGGGACGGACCCTCTACGAGCAGTACTTC.